Below, 8 T cell receptor beta chains from the same sample are listed, as sequenced in a study of blood T cell repertoires in COVID-19. The protocol was immunoSEQ multiplex PCR, while the TCRdb copy is restricted to in-frame clones and leaves out a portion. Of over 55,000 clones listed, more than 75% are singletons. Source material: peripheral blood. These TCRs come from a woman aged 80 or older with acute or convalescent COVID-19.

The table lists this clone with a count of one. V and J are TRBV7-6 and TRBJ2-7, with TRBD1 matching 7 bases. The CDR3 spans 13 residues. Germline assignment: CDR1 SGHVS and CDR2 FNYEAQ. V gave up 1 base and J gave up 7 bases; unmatched junction bases: 4. For the CDR3, the DNA is TGTGCCAGCAGCTTAGGACAGGGTGGGGAGCAGTACTTC. Amino acid sequence: CASSLGQGGEQYF.

The CDR3 reads CASSLFRTGLNTEAFF. CDR3 DNA sequence: TGTGCCAGCAGTTTATTTAGGACAGGGTTGAACACTGAAGCTTTCTTT. V gene TRBV27 combines with J gene TRBJ1-1; 8 nucleotides match TRBD1. Germline CDR1 reads MNHEY; CDR2 reads SMNVEV (reference sequence). The length of the CDR3 is 16 residues. J gave up 0 bases and V 1 base, and 4 bases lay outside the gene matches.

The V gene is TRBV10-3, the J gene TRBJ1-6, with 7 bases fitting TRBD1. The CDR3 contains 15 residues. CDR1 is ENHRY and CDR2 is SYGVKD in the germline V gene. V trimming: 0 bases; J trimming: 7 bases; junction bases outside the gene matches: 3. The chain's CDR3 is CAISESDRLNSPLHF. CDR3 sequence (DNA): TGTGCCATCAGTGAGTCGGACAGGTTAAATTCACCCCTCCACTTT.

A remark on this clone: Germline and junction disagree at one end, which may indicate a read error. The chain recombines TRBV18 with TRBJ2-7, with 8 bases aligning to TRBD1. Germline CDR1 KGHSH, CDR2 LQKENI. The CDR3 contains 15 residues. In nucleotides, the CDR3 is TGTGCCACCTCAAAAAGGACAGGGATGGTAAACGAGCAGTACTTC. Translated, it gives CATSKRTGMVNEQYF. The full variable domain, with the rest looked up from reference TRBV18 and TRBJ2-7, is NAGVMQNPRHLVRRRGQEARLRCSPMKGHSHVYWYRQLPEEGLKFMVYLQKENIIDESGMPKERFSAEFPKEGPSILRIQQVVRGDSAAYFCATSKRTGMVNEQYFGPGTRLTVT.

The J gene is TRBJ2-7, the V gene TRBV30; 10 bases are a match to TRBD1. Germline CDR1 is GTSNPN and CDR2 is SVGIG (reference sequence). The V gene end was trimmed by 0 bases and the J gene end by 5 bases; junction bases not matched to a gene: 7. This CDR3 has 15 residues. CDR3 sequence reads: CAWSVGTGAFHEQYF. The CDR3 nucleotides are TGTGCCTGGAGTGTTGGGACAGGGGCTTTCCACGAGCAGTACTTC.

This chain uses TRBV3-1 (or the pseudogene TRBV3-2) with TRBJ2-7; no definite D call. Germline CDR1 is LGHDT and CDR2 is YNNKEL (reference sequence). V was pared by 0 bases and J by 3 bases, with 3 bases between. This CDR3 spans 12 amino acids. This CDR3 reads CASSQDHYEQYF. The CDR3, as DNA: TGTGCCAGCAGCCAAGATCACTACGAGCAGTACTTC.

On this clone: Sequence at one end of the junction differs from germline and may be a read error. The chain joins TRBV28 to TRBJ2-5; D gene unclear. CDR1 is MDHEN, CDR2 SYDVKM, per germline. This CDR3 has 13 residues. The CDR3 here is CAGRTAAQETQYF. In DNA form, the CDR3 reads TGTGCCGGCAGGACCGCGGCCCAAGAGACCCAGTACTTC.

The rearrangement uses TRBV28 and TRBJ2-3; 11 positions agree with TRBD2. J was trimmed by 0 bases and V by 2 bases; bases with no gene match: 10. This CDR3 has 19 residues. Germline V gene data show CDR1 as MDHEN and CDR2 as SYDVKM. CDR3 bases: TGTGCCAGCAGTTTAATACTAGCGGGAGTCGCCCCTAGCACAGATACGCAGTATTTT. As protein: CASSLILAGVAPSTDTQYF. Using reference TRBV28 and TRBJ2-3 for the parts outside the CDR3, the full variable domain is DVKVTQSSRYLVKRTGEKVFLECVQDMDHENMFWYRQDPGLGLRLIYFSYDVKMKEKGDIPEGYSVSREKKERFSLILESASTNQTSMYLCASSLILAGVAPSTDTQYFGPGTRLTVL.